A selection of T cell receptor beta chains follows, all from one sample in a study of molecular identifiers for immune sequencing clone quantification. TCRdb fed the PCR reads into MiXCR, producing one record per CDR3 protein. The table shows roughly 7,700 distinct CDR3 sequences, with around a third occurring only once. The sequenced sample was naive CD8+ T cells from blood, with Jurkat cell RNA spiked in. Receptors were obtained from a human donor in good health. Some libraries in this study had Jurkat cell RNA spiked in. Each CDR3 is given with its conserved first and last residue. D genes are given only for firm matches. Only part of the rows carry a size: once, few, many, or a class if the clone is expanded.

cdr3_nt cdr3_aa j_call clone_size v_call d_call
TGCAGTGCTAGGAATGTGGAGGACTCTGGAAACACCATATATTTT CSARNVEDSGNTIYF TRBJ1-3 few TRBV20-1 .
TGTGCCATCCCAACGGCTAGCGGGAGCTACAATGAGCAGTTCTTC CAIPTASGSYNEQFF TRBJ2-1 . TRBV2 TRBD2
TGCGCCAGCAGCCAAGAGATCCCGGGAGGCTCCTACAATGAGCAGTTCTTC CASSQEIPGGSYNEQFF TRBJ2-1 . TRBV4-3 TRBD2
TGCAGTGCAACCGACGGCTCCTACGAGCAGTACTTC CSATDGSYEQYF TRBJ2-7 . TRBV20-1 .
TGTGCCACCAGCATACTAGACAGGGGGCTTGAGCAGTACTTC CATSILDRGLEQYF TRBJ2-7 . TRBV15 TRBD1
TGTGCCAGCAGATTTGGGGCCAGTGGCGGGCAGTACTTC CASRFGASGGQYF TRBJ2-7 . TRBV5-6 .
TGTGCCAGCAGTTGGGGGACTAGCGGGACCGGGGAGCTGTTTTTT CASSWGTSGTGELFF TRBJ2-2 few TRBV5-6 TRBD2
TGTGCCACCCGACCTGGCTTGGAAGAGACCCAGTACTTC CATRPGLEETQYF TRBJ2-5 medium-sized TRBV6-5 .
TGTGCCAGCAGCCAAACGGGACAGGAGCGTCCTGGCTACACCTTC CASSQTGQERPGYTF TRBJ1-2 few TRBV14 TRBD1
TGTGCCAGCAGCCAAGACGCAGGGAGGACTAATGAAAAACTGTTTTTT CASSQDAGRTNEKLFF TRBJ1-4 . TRBV14 .
TGCAGTGCTAGAGCCCCCGGGACAGAGTTCTACGAGCAGTACTTC CSARAPGTEFYEQYF TRBJ2-7 . TRBV20-1 TRBD1
TGTGCCAGCAGCTTGGAACTAGTTCTAGCGGCACTTAGCACAGATACGCAGTATTTT CASSLELVLAALSTDTQYF TRBJ2-3 few TRBV5-5 TRBD2
TGTGCCAGCAGCCTCCTACCGGGACAGGGGGACGACGAGCAGTACTTC CASSLLPGQGDDEQYF TRBJ2-7 . TRBV7-9 TRBD1
TGTGCCAGTTCCTGGACTCGTTACAATGAGCAGTTCTTC CASSWTRYNEQFF TRBJ2-1 . TRBV19 .
TGCAGTGCTAGAGCCGGGACTAAAGCCGGGGAGCTGTTTTTT CSARAGTKAGELFF TRBJ2-2 . TRBV20-1 TRBD2
TGCAGTACCCAGATAAGACTAGCGGGAGTGGGGGAGCAGTACTTC CSTQIRLAGVGEQYF TRBJ2-7 few TRBV20-1 TRBD2
TGTGCCAGCAGCCCAGCCAGAAACCCACTAGCGGGAGTTTTCAATGAGCAGTTCTTC CASSPARNPLAGVFNEQFF TRBJ2-1 few TRBV7-8 TRBD2
TGTGCCAGCAGCCCCGGCCGGGACAGGGGGCTTGGCTACACCTTC CASSPGRDRGLGYTF TRBJ1-2 . TRBV5-3 TRBD1
TGCAGCGTCACCCAGGGGTCCGGGCAGTACTTC CSVTQGSGQYF TRBJ2-7 . TRBV29-1 .
TGCAGTGCTAGAGATCTGGTCAGGGGAGGGTACGAGCAGTACTTC CSARDLVRGGYEQYF TRBJ2-7 . TRBV20-1 .
TGTGCCAGCAGTTTATACCTGGGACCCGGGGAGCTGTATTTT CASSLYLGPGELYF TRBJ2-2 . TRBV28 .
TGTGCCAGCAGTTTTGGGGGAATCACCGGGGAGCTGTTTTTT CASSFGGITGELFF TRBJ2-2 once TRBV27 .
TGTGCCAGCAGTGGGACAACTAACACCGGGGAGCTGTTTTTT CASSGTTNTGELFF TRBJ2-2 medium-sized TRBV6-2/TRBV6-3 .
TGTGCCAGCAGCTTGGGACTACTATCCTACGAGCAGTACTTC CASSLGLLSYEQYF TRBJ2-7 . TRBV5-5 .
TGTGCCAGCAGCCCCGAGGTGTTCAGGGACACAGATACGCAGTATTTT CASSPEVFRDTDTQYF TRBJ2-3 . TRBV5-6 .
TGTGCCAGCAGCTTCCGACTAGCGGGAGCCCAAGAGACCCAGTACTTC CASSFRLAGAQETQYF TRBJ2-5 once TRBV7-8 TRBD2
TGCGCCAGCAGCCAGATGGATGAGACCCAGTACTTC CASSQMDETQYF TRBJ2-5 few TRBV4-1 .
TGTGCCAGCAGCACCGTCTTACAGGGACATCCCACCTACGAGCAGTACTTC CASSTVLQGHPTYEQYF TRBJ2-7 few TRBV7-9 .
TGTGCCAGCAGTGAAGAGAACAATAGGGATACGCAGTATTTT CASSEENNRDTQYF TRBJ2-3 few TRBV6-1 .
TGTGCCAGCAGCAAACCAGCGGGGGCGGATCCCGGGGAGCTGTTTTTT CASSKPAGADPGELFF TRBJ2-2 . TRBV21-1 .
TGTGCCAGGAAACAGGGCCCCGAGCAGTACTTC CARKQGPEQYF TRBJ2-7 few TRBV2 .
TGTGCCAGCATCGGGAGGCAGCAACCTGAAAAACTGTTTTTT CASIGRQQPEKLFF TRBJ1-4 . TRBV2 .
TGCGCCAGCAGCCAAGATGAGGCGGGAGGAGCAGATACGCAGTATTTT CASSQDEAGGADTQYF TRBJ2-3 medium-sized TRBV4-3 TRBD2
TGCGCCAGCAGCCAGCCCGGACTAGCGGGAGATACAGATACGCAGTATTTT CASSQPGLAGDTDTQYF TRBJ2-3 few TRBV4-3 TRBD2
TGTGCCAGCAGTTACGACGGGGGTGTCTACGAGCAGTACTTC CASSYDGGVYEQYF TRBJ2-7 . TRBV6-5 .
TGCAGTGCTAGAGATCGCGCTGCGGGCCGGACCCAGTACTTC CSARDRAAGRTQYF TRBJ2-5 . TRBV20-1 .
TGTGCCAGCAGCCCACGCGAAGAGACCCAGTACTTC CASSPREETQYF TRBJ2-5 . TRBV9 .
TGTGCCAGCAGTGAGGGGACAGATACGCAGTATTTT CASSEGTDTQYF TRBJ2-3 few TRBV2 .
TGTGCCAGTAGTATAGGGAGGGGTTACACTGAAGCTTTCTTT CASSIGRGYTEAFF TRBJ1-1 few TRBV19 .
TGTGCCAGCAGCTTCGAGGCAGGGCTATACGGATACATTCAGTACTTC CASSFEAGLYGYIQYF TRBJ2-4 . TRBV11-2 .
TGTGCCAGCAGCTTCTTAGCGGAACTCACAGATACGCAGTATTTT CASSFLAELTDTQYF TRBJ2-3 . TRBV9 .
TGTGCCAGCAGCTTAGACGGCTCTGGACTGCTGAATCAGCCCCAGCATTTT CASSLDGSGLLNQPQHF TRBJ1-5 medium-sized TRBV7-2 .
TGTGCCAGCAGCACGACTGGGGCGGGCAATCAGCCCCAGCATTTT CASSTTGAGNQPQHF TRBJ1-5 . TRBV5-3 .
TGTGCCAGCAGTTTTGGCGGGTGGGCCATGGATACGCAGTATTTT CASSFGGWAMDTQYF TRBJ2-3 . TRBV28 .
TGTGCCCGCAGGCGGTGGACAGGGGCTGGGGCCAACGTCCTGACTTTC CARRRWTGAGANVLTF TRBJ2-6 . TRBV12-3/TRBV12-4 TRBD1
TGTGCCAGCAGTGAATATGAACTAGCGGGAGTCTACGAGCAGTACTTC CASSEYELAGVYEQYF TRBJ2-7 few TRBV6-1 TRBD2
TGTGCCAGCAGAACCGGGACTGCGGCGGGCAATCAGCCCCAGCATTTT CASRTGTAAGNQPQHF TRBJ1-5 medium-sized TRBV6-6 .
TGTGCCAGCAGTTACTCTAGCACAGATACGCAGTATTTT CASSYSSTDTQYF TRBJ2-3 . TRBV6-5 .
TGCGCCAGCAGCCCACCCGATTGGGGTGACGAGCAGTACTTC CASSPPDWGDEQYF TRBJ2-7 . TRBV4-1 .
TGTGCCAGCGGAGGGGGTCGTCTGATCTTC CASGGGRLIF TRBJ2-1 . TRBV7-9 .
TGCGCCAGCAGCCTGGGGACTAGCGGGAGGGCCAGAGTCTACGAGCAGTACTTC CASSLGTSGRARVYEQYF TRBJ2-7 . TRBV5-1 TRBD2
TGCGCCAGCAGCCAGGACCGGACAGGGACGAACACCGGGGAGCTGTTTTTT CASSQDRTGTNTGELFF TRBJ2-2 . TRBV4-1 TRBD1
TGCGCCAGCAGTCACCCGTGGATCGGGGGGCAAGAGCCCCAGTACTTC CASSHPWIGGQEPQYF TRBJ2-5 few TRBV23-1 .
TGCAGTGCACCTTCCCCAGAGACCCAGTACTTC CSAPSPETQYF TRBJ2-5 few TRBV20-1 .
TGCGCCAGCAGCCAACCCGGGACTAGCGGGAGAAGCCAGTACTTC CASSQPGTSGRSQYF TRBJ2-5 few TRBV4-1 TRBD2
TGTGCCAGCATCCCGGGCGGGACTTACTCCTACGAGCGGTACTTC CASIPGGTYSYERYF TRBJ2-7 . TRBV28 .
TGTGCCACCAGGGAGAACGGGGAGCTGATATTT CATRENGELIF TRBJ2-2 once TRBV24-1 .
TGTGCCAGCAGCCCGGGACTGGTCCCCTACGAGCAGTACTTC CASSPGLVPYEQYF TRBJ2-7 . TRBV3-1 .
TGCGCCAGCAGCCAAGGGTCCACAGATACGCAGTATTTT CASSQGSTDTQYF TRBJ2-3 few TRBV4-3 .
TGCAGTGCTAGAGTAGAAAAGAGGACTCGCAATGAGCAGTTCTTC CSARVEKRTRNEQFF TRBJ2-1 few TRBV20-1 .